This TCR beta chain appears in the sequencing data of a study of vaccination effects on CD4 cells after COVID-19. Study overall: Sampling occurred 16 days and one week pre-vaccination in two convalescent patients.

Before any sequencing was done, the ViraFEST assay used viral peptide pools to expand antigen-specific CD4+ T cells. CD4+ T cells were isolated after approximately 10 days of culture. From March to December 2020, the person had a SARS-CoV-2 infection that was confirmed by PCR. Germline-derived CDR1 and CDR2 are SQVTM and ANQGSEA. V was clipped by 6 bases and J by 3 bases, with 15 bases between them. The CDR3 sequence is 13 residues long. In regard to this clone: Its antigen is not identified.

The table came from immunoSEQ multiplex PCR; TCRdb's copy has only in-frame clones and leaves some out. Altogether tens of thousands of clones are present, approximately 78% being singletons, with the ten largest covering approximately 15%. The source was CD4+ T cells from PBMCs cultured with HCoV-NL63 spike peptides, collected before COVID-19 vaccination. This sequence originates from a human donor who had a prior SARS-CoV-2 infection. The chain is built from TRBV29-1 and TRBJ2-7; weak D call: TRBD2 (6 bases). In DNA, the CDR3 is TGCAGCGTGGGGGGTAGGGCCGGCTACGAGCAGTACTTC. It encodes CSVGGRAGYEQYF.